This T cell receptor beta chain was obtained from a study of T cell responses to AZD1222 COVID-19 vaccine. Background on the study: Pooled samples include second doses given at about 4 or 12 weeks.

The CDR3 length is 15 residues. The data were produced by immunoSEQ multiplex PCR, yet TCRdb's version contains in-frame clones alone and is incomplete. The table shows some 140,000 clones, with about 90% occurring only once. Notes on this clone: The antigen is not known.

Study results and limitations: Receipt of two AZD1222 doses was followed by a rise in Spike-specific TCR breadth and depth. Vaccine-associated CD4 TCRs spanned spike, dominant at 160-218 and 743-854. Of spike-specific TCRs, nearly half reportedly target regions left unmutated in variants.

The clonotype originates from an adult in good health. This chain uses TRBV21-1 with TRBJ2-7; TRBD1 is the table's D call and was not checked against the DNA. TRBV21-1 is a documented pseudogene. Sample: peripheral blood, taken on day 0 of AZD1222 vaccination. The CDR3 loop is CASSKDQDSIYEQYF. The DNA of the CDR3 is TGTGCCAGCAGCAAAGACCAGGACAGCATCTACGAGCAGTACTTC.